This T cell receptor beta chain came from a study of blood T cell repertoires in COVID-19. Overall study: Acute and convalescent COVID-19 specimens originated in the United States, Italy and Spain. PBMCs, B-cell-depleted T cells, or T cells provided the cDNA or gDNA that made up the material.

Sequenced by immunoSEQ multiplex PCR; TCRdb stores in-frame clones only, minus some. The sample gives around 190,000 clones, approximately 80% of which show up once; roughly 11% is in the top ten. The CDR3 covers 16 residues. The germline V and J ends were trimmed by 6 bases and 0 bases, with 16 bases remaining between them. CDR1 is LNHDA, CDR2 SQIVND, per germline (reference sequence). The sequence came from a woman in her thirties or forties with COVID-19, enrolled during active disease. The rearrangement joins TRBV19 to TRBJ2-3, with a possible D match to TRBD2 (6 bases). Sequencing was carried out using peripheral blood. The CDR3 nucleotides are TGTGCCAGTAGCGGGGGACCTGCGGTTAGCACAGATACGCAGTATTTT. It encodes CASSGGPAVSTDTQYF.